This T cell receptor beta chain was documented in a study of blood T cell repertoires in COVID-19. As for the study in general: Some COVID-19 samples were acute and others convalescent; all came from the United States, Italy and Spain. PBMCs, B-cell-depleted T cells, or T cells provided the cDNA or gDNA that made up the material.

Source study methods: From reference gene primer amplification, estimates of nucleated cell counts were derived. Assay used: immunoSEQ multiplex PCR; TCRdb lists only in-frame clones, some missing. The V and J calls and clone size were taken over from that table, and D and trimming were inferred from the DNA. Of 250,000 to 300,000 clones detected, about nine tenths appear once; the ten largest clones hold around an eighth. In the case of this clone: The same CDR3 also results from other DNA sequences found in this sample.

CDR3 length equals 14 residues. The germline V gene has CDR1 SGHTA and CDR2 FQGNSA. V lost 0 bases and J 4 bases, leaving 6 bases between the germline ends. Sequenced: peripheral blood. This sequence joins TRBV7-2 and TRBJ1-4; TRBD1 is a possible D gene (5 bases). This receptor was obtained from a woman aged 60-75 years with acute or convalescent COVID-19. This chain's CDR3 is CASSLAGGNEKLFF. The CDR3 bases are TGTGCCAGCAGCTTAGCGGGGGGTAATGAAAAACTGTTTTTT.